This T cell receptor beta chain was profiled in a study of OX40 agonist ivuxolimab in advanced cancers. Whole-study context: Eligibility rules accepted prior anti-PD-1, anti-PD-L1 or anti-CTLA-4 therapy, and roughly 42% had some.

In regard to this clone: What it binds is not known.

General study results and limits: In a subset of nonresponders, normalized T-cell clonal expansion was also low.

Germline V gene lookup returns CDR1 LGHNA and CDR2 YSLEER. The CDR3 contains 16 residues. V was cut by 0 bases and J by 2 bases, with 14 bases left in between. The data were produced by immunoSEQ multiplex PCR, yet TCRdb's version contains in-frame clones alone and is incomplete. Found here are 94,000 or so clones, around 80% of them singletons; the top ten hold around 1.1%. The gene calls are TRBV4-3 and TRBJ2-7, with D hard to call. This TCR derives from an adult with an advanced solid tumor such as melanoma, head and neck, liver or kidney cancer. Sequencing was performed on CD4+ or CD8+ T cells sorted from blood, taken in a trial of the OX40 agonist ivuxolimab. The CDR3 sequence is CASSQERGASTYEQYF. As DNA, the CDR3 is TGCGCCAGCAGCCAAGAGCGCGGTGCAAGTACCTACGAGCAGTACTTC.